Detailed here is one T cell receptor beta chain. Its cognate antigen is unknown. After re-calling the 5' RACE reads, TCRdb lists one entry per CDR3 protein, DNA absent. The clone table shows about 160,000 distinct CDR3 sequences, with the ten largest holding about 18%. The sample belongs to a study of T cells expressing NK-cell markers. Study at large: Obtained from sorted CD3+CD56+NKG2C+, CD3+CD56+NKG2C- and CD3+CD56-NKG2C+ T cells were the TCR beta repertoires. Among the eight sequenced donors, seven tested HCMV-seropositive and one tested seronegative.

Points from the study as a whole: The study found these clonotypes also leading the CD3+CD56-NKG2C+ fraction in a few donors.

There are 16 residues in the CDR3. V is TRBV12-3 or TRBV12-4 and J is TRBJ2-7; as DNA is missing, the TRBD2 call by TCRdb cannot be tested. This receptor was identified in a woman between 18 and 75 years old in good health. Sequencing was done on a sample of blood T cells: a sorted CD56 or NKG2C T cell subset, CD4+ or CD8+ T cells, or bulk PBMC T cells (not recorded which). CDR3 protein: CASSSVLAGSFYEQYF.